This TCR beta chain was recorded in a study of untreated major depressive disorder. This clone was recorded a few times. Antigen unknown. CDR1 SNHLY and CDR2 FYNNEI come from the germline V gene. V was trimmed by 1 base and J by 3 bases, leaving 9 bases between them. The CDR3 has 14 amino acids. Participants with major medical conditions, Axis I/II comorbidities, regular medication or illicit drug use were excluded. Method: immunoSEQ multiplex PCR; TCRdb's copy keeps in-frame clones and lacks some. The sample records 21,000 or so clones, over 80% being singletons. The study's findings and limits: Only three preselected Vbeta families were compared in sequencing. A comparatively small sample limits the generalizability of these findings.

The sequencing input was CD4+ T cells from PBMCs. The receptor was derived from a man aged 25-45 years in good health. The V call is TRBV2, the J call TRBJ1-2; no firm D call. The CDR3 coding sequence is TGTGCCAGCAGTGAAGACGCCCGATACTATGGCTACACCTTC. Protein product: CASSEDARYYGYTF. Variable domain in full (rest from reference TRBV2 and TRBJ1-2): EPEVTQTPSHQVTQMGQEVILRCVPISNHLYFYWYRQILGQKVEFLVSFYNNEISEKSEIFDDQFSVERPDGSNFTLKIRSTKLEDSAMYFCASSEDARYYGYTFGSGTRLTVV.